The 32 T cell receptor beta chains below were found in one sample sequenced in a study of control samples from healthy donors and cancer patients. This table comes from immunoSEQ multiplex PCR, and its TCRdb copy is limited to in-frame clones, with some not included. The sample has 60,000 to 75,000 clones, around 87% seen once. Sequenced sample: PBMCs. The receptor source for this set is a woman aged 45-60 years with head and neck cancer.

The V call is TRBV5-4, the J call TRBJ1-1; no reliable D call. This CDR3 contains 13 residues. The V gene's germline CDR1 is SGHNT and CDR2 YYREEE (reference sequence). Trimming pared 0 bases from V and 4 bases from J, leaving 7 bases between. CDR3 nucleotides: TGTGCCAGCAGCTTGGGTGGGAGCACTGAAGCTTTCTTT. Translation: CASSLGGSTEAFF.

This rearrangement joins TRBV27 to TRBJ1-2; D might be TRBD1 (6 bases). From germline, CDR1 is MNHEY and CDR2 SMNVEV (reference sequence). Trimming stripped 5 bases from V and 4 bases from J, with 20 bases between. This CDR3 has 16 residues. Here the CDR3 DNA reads TGTGCCAGCAGTGCCTACGCAGGGGCCGGAGGCTATGGCTACACCTTC. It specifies CASSAYAGAGGYGYTF.

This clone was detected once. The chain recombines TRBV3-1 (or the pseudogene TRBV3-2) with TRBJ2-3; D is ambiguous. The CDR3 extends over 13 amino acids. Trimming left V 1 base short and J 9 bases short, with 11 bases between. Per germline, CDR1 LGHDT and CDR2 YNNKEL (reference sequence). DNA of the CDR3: TGTGCCAGCAGCCAAGGACGGGTAAGCACGCAGTATTTT. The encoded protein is CASSQGRVSTQYF.

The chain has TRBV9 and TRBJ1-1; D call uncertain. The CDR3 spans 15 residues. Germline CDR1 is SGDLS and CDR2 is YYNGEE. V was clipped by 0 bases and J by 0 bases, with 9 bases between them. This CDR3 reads CASSVGAAMNTEAFF. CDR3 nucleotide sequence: TGTGCCAGCAGCGTAGGTGCAGCCATGAACACTGAAGCTTTCTTT. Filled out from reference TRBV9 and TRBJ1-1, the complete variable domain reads DSGVTQTPKHLITATGQRVTLRCSPRSGDLSVYWYQQSLDQGLQFLIQYYNGEERAKGNILERFSAQQFPDLHSELNLSSLELGDSALYFCASSVGAAMNTEAFFGQGTRLTVV.

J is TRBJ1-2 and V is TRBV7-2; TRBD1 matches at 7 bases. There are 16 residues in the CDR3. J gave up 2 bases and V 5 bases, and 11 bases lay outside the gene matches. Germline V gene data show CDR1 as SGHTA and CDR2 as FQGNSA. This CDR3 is CASSPGGRDSNYGYTF. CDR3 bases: TGTGCCAGCAGCCCGGGGGGTCGGGACAGCAACTATGGCTACACCTTC.

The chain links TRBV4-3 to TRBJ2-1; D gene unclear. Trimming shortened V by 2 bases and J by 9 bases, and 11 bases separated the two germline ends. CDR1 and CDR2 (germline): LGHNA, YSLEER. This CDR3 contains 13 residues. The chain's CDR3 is CASSQSIRGEQFF. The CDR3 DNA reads TGCGCCAGCAGCCAATCCATAAGAGGTGAGCAGTTCTTC.

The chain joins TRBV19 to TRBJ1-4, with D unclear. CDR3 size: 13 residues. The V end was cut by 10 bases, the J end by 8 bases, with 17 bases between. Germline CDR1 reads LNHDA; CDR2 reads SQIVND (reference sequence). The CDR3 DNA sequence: TGTGCCACCTCGACATCCGGGAGCGAAAAACTGTTTTTT. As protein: CATSTSGSEKLFF.

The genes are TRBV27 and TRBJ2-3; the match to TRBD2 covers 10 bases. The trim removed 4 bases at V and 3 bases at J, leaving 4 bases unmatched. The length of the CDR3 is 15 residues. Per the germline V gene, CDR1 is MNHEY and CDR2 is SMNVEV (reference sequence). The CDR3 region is CASSSAGGPTDTQYF. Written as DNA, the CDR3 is TGTGCCAGCAGTTCAGCGGGGGGGCCAACAGATACGCAGTATTTT.

CDR3 in amino acids: CASSSDGSSTDTQYF. In DNA form, the CDR3 reads TGTGCCAGCAGCTCGGACGGCTCTAGCACAGATACGCAGTATTTT. The chain combines TRBV7-2 with TRBJ2-3; D is unclear. The CDR3 has 15 amino acids. With 4 bases removed from V and 0 bases from J, the gap between germline ends came to 11 bases. The germline gives CDR1 SGHTA, CDR2 FQGNSA.

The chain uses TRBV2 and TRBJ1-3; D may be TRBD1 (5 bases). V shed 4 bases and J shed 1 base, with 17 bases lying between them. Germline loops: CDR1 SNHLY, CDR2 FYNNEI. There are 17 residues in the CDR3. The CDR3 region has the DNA TGTGCCAGCAGTGCAATTCAGGGTCGATTGTCTGGAAACACCATATATTTT. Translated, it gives CASSAIQGRLSGNTIYF.

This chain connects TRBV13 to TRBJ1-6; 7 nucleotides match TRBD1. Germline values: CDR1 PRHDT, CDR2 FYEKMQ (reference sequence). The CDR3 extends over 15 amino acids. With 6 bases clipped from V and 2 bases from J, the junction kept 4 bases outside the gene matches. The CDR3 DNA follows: TGTGCCAGCAGTTCCGGGACAGCCTATAATTCACCCCTCCACTTT. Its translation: CASSSGTAYNSPLHF.

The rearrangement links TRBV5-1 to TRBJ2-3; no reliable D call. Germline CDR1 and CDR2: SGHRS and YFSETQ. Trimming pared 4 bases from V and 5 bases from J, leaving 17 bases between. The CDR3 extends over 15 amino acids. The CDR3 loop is CASSVVQPGVDTQYF. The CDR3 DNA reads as TGCGCCAGCAGCGTCGTTCAACCCGGTGTAGATACGCAGTATTTT.

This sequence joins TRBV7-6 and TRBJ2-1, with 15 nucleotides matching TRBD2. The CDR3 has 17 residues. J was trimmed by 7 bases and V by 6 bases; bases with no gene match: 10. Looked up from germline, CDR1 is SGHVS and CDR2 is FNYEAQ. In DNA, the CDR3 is TGTGCCAGCAGTCGGACTAGCGGGGGGGCCTCAGGAAATGAGCAGTTCTTC. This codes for CASSRTSGGASGNEQFF.

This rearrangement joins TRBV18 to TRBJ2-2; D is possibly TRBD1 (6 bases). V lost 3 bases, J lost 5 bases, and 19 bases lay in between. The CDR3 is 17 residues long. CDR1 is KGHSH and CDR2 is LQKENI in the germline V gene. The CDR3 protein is CASSPRAAEGGTGELFF. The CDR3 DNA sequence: TGTGCCAGCTCACCCCGAGCAGCTGAAGGGGGTACCGGGGAGCTGTTTTTT.

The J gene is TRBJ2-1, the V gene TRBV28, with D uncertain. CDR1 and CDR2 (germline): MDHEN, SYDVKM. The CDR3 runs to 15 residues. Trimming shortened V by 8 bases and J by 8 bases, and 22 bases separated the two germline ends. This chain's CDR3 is CASSPSGRFVDEQFF. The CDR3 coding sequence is TGTGCCAGCTCCCCGAGTGGCCGGTTCGTCGATGAGCAGTTCTTC.

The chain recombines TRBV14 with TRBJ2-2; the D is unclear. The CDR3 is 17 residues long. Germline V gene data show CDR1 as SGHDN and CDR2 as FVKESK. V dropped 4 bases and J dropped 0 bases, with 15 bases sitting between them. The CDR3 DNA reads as TGTGCCAGCAGCCCGTTCTTGGGTGGAACGAACACCGGGGAGCTGTTTTTT. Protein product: CASSPFLGGTNTGELFF. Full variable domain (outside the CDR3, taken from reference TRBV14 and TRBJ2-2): EAGVTQFPSHSVIEKGQTVTLRCDPISGHDNLYWYRRVMGKEIKFLLHFVKESKQDESGMPNNRFLAERTGGTYSTLKVQPAELEDSGVYFCASSPFLGGTNTGELFFGEGSRLTVL.

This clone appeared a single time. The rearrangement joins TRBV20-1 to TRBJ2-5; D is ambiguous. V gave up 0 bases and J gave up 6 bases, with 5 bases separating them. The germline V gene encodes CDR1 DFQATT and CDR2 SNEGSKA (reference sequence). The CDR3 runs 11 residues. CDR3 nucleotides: TGCAGTGCTAGAGATCATAAGACCCAGTACTTC. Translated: CSARDHKTQYF.

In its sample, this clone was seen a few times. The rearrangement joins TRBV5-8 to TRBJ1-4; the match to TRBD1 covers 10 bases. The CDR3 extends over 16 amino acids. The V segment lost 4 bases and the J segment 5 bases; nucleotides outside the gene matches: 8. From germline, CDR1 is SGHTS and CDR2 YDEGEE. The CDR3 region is CASSPLPGQGNEKLFF. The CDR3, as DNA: TGTGCCAGCAGCCCACTGCCGGGACAGGGGAATGAAAAACTGTTTTTT.

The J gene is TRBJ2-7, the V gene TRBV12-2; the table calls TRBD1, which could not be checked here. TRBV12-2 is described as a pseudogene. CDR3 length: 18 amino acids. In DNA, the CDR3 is TGTGCAAGTCGCTTAGTCGCCATATTTCTGACAGGGTCCTACGAGCAGTACTTC. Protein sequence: CASRLVAIFLTGSYEQYF.

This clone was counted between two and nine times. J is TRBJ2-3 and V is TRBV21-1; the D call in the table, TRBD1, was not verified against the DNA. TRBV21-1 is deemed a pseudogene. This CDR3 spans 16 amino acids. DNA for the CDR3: TGTGCCAGCAGCACAGGGCGGAACTCTAGCACAGATACGCAGTATTTT. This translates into CASSTGRNSSTDTQYF.

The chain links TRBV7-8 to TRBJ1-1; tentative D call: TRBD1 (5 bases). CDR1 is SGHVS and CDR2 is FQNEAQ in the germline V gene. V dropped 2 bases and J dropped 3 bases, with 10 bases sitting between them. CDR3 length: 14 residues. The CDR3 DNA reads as TGTGCCAGCAGCTTAATGGGGGACGACACTGAAGCTTTCTTT. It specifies CASSLMGDDTEAFF.

The CDR3 is CAWSEGDSGNTIYF. DNA for the CDR3: TGTGCCTGGAGTGAGGGGGACTCTGGAAACACCATATATTTT. The chain couples TRBV30 to TRBJ1-3; a weak D match, TRBD1 (6 bases). Germline-derived CDR1 and CDR2 are GTSNPN and SVGIG (reference sequence). The CDR3 is 14 residues long. V gave up 1 base and J gave up 0 bases, with 7 bases separating them.

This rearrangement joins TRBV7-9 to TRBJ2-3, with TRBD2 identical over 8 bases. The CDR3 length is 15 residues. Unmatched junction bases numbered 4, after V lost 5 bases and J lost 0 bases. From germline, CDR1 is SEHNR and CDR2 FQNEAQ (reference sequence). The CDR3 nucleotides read TGTGCCAGCAGCCCTAGCGGGCATAGCACAGATACGCAGTATTTT. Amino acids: CASSPSGHSTDTQYF.

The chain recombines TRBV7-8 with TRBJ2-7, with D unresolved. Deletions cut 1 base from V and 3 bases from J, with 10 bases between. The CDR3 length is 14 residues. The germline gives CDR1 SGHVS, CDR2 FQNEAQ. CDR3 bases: TGTGCCAGCAGCTTAGAGGCTTCTGTCTACGAGCAGTACTTC. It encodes CASSLEASVYEQYF. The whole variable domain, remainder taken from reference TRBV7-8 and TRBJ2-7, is GAGVSQSPRYKVAKRGQDVALRCDPISGHVSLFWYQQALGQGPEFLTYFQNEAQLDKSGLPSDRFFAERPEGSVSTLKIQRTQQEDSAVYLCASSLEASVYEQYFGPGTRLTVT.

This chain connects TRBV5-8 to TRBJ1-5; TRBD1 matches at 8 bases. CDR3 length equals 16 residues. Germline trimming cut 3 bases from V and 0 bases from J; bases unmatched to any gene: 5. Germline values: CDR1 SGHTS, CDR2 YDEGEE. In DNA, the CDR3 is TGTGCCAGCAGCTGGGGGACAGGTCATAGCAATCAGCCCCAGCATTTT. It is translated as CASSWGTGHSNQPQHF.

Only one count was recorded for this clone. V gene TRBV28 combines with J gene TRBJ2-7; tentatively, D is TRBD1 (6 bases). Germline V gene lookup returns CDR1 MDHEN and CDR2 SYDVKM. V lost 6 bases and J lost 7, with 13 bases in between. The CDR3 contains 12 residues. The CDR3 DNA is TGTGCCAGCAGCCCTCTCAGGGGTGAGCAGTACTTC. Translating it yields CASSPLRGEQYF.

The CDR3 is CASSQVSNTGELFF. The CDR3 DNA reads as TGCGCCAGCAGCCAAGTCTCGAACACCGGGGAGCTGTTTTTT. J is TRBJ2-2 and V is TRBV4-1; no reliable D call. Trimming shortened V by 1 base and J by 0 bases, and 3 bases separated the two germline ends. The CDR3 spans 14 residues. Germline assignment: CDR1 MGHRA and CDR2 YSYEKL.

CDR3 coding DNA: TGTGCCACCAGCAGAGCAGGGCCCAACTATGGCTACACCTTC. Its translation: CATSRAGPNYGYTF. The rearrangement uses TRBV15 and TRBJ1-2, with D possibly matching TRBD1 (5 bases). With 1 base removed from V and 2 bases from J, the gap between germline ends came to 8 bases. CDR1 is LNHNV and CDR2 is YYDKDF in the germline V gene (reference sequence). The CDR3 runs 14 residues.

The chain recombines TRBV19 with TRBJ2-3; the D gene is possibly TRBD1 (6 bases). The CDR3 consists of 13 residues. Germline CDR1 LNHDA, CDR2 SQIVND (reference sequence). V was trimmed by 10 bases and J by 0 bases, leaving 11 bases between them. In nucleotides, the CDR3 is TGTGCCATTTCCGGACAGAGCACAGATACGCAGTATTTT. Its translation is CAISGQSTDTQYF. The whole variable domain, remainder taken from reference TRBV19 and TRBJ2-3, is DGGITQSPKYLFRKEGQNVTLSCEQNLNHDAMYWYRQDPGQGLRLIYYSQIVNDFQKGDIAEGYSVSREKKESFPLTVTSAQKNPTAFYLCAISGQSTDTQYFGPGTRLTVL.

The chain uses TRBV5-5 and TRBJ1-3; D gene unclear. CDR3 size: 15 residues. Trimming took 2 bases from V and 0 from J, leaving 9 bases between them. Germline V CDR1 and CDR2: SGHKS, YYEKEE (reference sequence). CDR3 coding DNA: TGTGCCAGCAGCTTTGAGCGGTTCTCTGGAAACACCATATATTTT. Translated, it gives CASSFERFSGNTIYF.

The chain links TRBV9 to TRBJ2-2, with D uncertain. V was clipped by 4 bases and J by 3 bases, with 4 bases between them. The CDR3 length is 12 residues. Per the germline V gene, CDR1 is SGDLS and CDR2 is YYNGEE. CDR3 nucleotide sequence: TGTGCCAGCAGCTACCACACCGGGGAGCTGTTTTTT. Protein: CASSYHTGELFF.

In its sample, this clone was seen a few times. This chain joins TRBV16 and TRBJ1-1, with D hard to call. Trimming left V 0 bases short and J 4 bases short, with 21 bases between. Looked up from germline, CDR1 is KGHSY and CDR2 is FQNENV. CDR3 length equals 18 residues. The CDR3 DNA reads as TGTGCCAGCAGCCAATCTAGCAGGCTCACCCTAGGTAGCACTGAAGCTTTCTTT. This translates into CASSQSSRLTLGSTEAFF. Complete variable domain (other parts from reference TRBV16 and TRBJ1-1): GEEVAQTPKHLVRGEGQKAKLYCAPIKGHSYVFWYQQVLKNEFKFLISFQNENVFDETGMPKERFSAKCLPNSPCSLEIQATKLEDSAVYFCASSQSSRLTLGSTEAFFGQGTRLTVV.